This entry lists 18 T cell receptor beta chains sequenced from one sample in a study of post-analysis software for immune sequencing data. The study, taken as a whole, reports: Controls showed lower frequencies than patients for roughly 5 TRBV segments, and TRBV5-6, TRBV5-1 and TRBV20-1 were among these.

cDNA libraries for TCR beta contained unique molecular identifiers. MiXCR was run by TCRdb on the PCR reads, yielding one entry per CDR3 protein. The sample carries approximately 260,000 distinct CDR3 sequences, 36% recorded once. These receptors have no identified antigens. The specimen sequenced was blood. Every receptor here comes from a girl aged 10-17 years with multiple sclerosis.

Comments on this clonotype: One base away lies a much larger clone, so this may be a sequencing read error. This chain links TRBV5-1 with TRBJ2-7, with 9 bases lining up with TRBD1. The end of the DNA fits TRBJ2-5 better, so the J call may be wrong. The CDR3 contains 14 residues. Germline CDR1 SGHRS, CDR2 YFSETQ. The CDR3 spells CASSYWTGEETQYF. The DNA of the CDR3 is TGCGCCAGCAGCTACTGGACAGGGGAAGAGACCCAGTACTTC.

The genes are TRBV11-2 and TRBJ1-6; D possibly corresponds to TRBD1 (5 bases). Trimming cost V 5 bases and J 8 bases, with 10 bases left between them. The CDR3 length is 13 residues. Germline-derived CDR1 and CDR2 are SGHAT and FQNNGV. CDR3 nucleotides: TGTGCCAGCAGCGTGACAGAGGATTCACCCCTCCACTTT. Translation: CASSVTEDSPLHF.

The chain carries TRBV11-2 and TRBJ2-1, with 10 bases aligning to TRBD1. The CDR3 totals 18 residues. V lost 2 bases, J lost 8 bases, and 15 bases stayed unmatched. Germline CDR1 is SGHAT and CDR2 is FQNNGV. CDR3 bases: TGTGCCAGCAGCTTATTCGGGACAGGGGCGAACAGGTACGATGAGCAGTTCTTC. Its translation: CASSLFGTGANRYDEQFF.

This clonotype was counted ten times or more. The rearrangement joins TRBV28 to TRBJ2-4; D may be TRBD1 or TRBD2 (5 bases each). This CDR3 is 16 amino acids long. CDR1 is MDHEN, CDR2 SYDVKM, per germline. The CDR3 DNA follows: TGTGTCCCGAGGGGCGTCCTAGGAAGTGTCAAAAACATTCAGTACTTC. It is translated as CVPRGVLGSVKNIQYF.

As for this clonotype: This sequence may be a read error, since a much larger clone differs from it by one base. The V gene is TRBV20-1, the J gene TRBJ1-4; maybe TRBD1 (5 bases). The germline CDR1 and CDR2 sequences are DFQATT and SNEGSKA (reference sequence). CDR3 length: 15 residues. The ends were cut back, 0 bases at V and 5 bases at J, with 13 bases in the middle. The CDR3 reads CSARESNQGNEKLFF. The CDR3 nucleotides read TGCAGTGCTAGAGAGTCAAATCAGGGAAATGAAAAACTGTTTTTT.

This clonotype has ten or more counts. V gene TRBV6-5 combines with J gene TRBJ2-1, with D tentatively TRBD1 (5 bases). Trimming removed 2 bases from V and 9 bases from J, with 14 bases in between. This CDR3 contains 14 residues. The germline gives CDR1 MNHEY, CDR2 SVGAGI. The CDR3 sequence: CASSYGAGLGEQFF. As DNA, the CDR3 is TGTGCCAGCAGTTACGGGGCAGGGCTCGGTGAGCAGTTCTTC.

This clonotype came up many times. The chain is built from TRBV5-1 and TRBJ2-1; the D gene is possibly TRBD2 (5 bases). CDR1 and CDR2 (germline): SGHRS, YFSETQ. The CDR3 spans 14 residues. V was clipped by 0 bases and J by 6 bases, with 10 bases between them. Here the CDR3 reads CASSLVTTGNEQFF. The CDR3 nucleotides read TGCGCCAGCAGCTTGGTGACTACTGGCAATGAGCAGTTCTTC.

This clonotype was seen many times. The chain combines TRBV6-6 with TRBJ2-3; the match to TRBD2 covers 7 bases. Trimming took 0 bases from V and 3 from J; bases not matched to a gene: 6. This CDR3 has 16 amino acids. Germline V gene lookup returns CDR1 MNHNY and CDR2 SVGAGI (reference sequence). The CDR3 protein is CASSYSGGSITDTQYF. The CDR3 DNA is TGTGCCAGCAGTTACTCAGGCGGGAGTATTACAGATACGCAGTATTTT.

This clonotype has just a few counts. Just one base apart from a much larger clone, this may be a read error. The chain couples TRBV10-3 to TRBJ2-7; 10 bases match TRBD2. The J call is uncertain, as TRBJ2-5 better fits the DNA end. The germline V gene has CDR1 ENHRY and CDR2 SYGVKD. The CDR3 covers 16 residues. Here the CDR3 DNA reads TGTGCCATCAGTGAGGCCGAGCGGGGGGGCCGGGAGACCCAGTACTTC. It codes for CAISEAERGGRETQYF.

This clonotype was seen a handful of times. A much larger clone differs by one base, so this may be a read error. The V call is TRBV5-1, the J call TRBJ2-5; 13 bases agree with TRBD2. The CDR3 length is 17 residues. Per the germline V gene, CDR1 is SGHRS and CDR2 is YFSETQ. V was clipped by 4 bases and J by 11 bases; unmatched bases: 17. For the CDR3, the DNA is TGCGCCAGCAGCCCTAAGGGACTAGCGGGGAAGGACAATGAGCAGTACTTC. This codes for CASSPKGLAGKDNEQYF. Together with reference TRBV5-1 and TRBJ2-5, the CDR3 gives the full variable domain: KAGVTQTPRYLIKTRGQQVTLSCSPISGHRSVSWYQQTPGQGLQFLFEYFSETQRNKGNFPGRFSGRQFSNSRSEMNVSTLELGDSALYLCASSPKGLAGKDNEQYFGPGTRLLVL.

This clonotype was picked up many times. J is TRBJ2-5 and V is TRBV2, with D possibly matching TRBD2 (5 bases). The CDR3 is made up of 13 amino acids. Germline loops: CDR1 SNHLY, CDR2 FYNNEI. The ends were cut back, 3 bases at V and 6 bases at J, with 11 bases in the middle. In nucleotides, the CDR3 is TGTGCCAGCAGTGAGGAGGCAGAGCAGACCCAGTACTTC. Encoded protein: CASSEEAEQTQYF.

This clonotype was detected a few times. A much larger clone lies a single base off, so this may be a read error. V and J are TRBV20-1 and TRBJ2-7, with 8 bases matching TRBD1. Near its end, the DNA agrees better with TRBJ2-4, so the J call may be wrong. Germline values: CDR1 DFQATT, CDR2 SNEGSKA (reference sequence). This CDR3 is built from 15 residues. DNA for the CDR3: TGCGGTGCTAGTAGTTCAGGGGGCGACAAAAACATTCAGTACTTC. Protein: CGASSSGGDKNIQYF.

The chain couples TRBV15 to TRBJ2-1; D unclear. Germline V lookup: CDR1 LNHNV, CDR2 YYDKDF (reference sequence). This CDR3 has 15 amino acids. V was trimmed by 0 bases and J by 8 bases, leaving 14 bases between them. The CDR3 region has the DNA TGTGCCACCAGCAGAGATACCGGAGCTTATGATGAGCAGTTCTTC. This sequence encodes CATSRDTGAYDEQFF.

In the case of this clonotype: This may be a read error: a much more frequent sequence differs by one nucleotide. Written as DNA, the CDR3 is TGTGCCAACAGCTTCAAGGACAGGGTAGGACAGCCCCAGCATTTT. Encoded protein: CANSFKDRVGQPQHF. The gene calls are TRBV28 and TRBJ1-5; 8 bases map to TRBD1. The CDR3 sequence is 15 residues long. V was clipped by 10 bases and J by 7 bases; unmatched bases: 15. The V gene's germline CDR1 is MDHEN and CDR2 SYDVKM.

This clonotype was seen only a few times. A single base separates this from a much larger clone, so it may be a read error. This CDR3 is CSARISGNEQYF. CDR3 DNA: TGCAGTGCTAGAATTAGTGGCAATGAGCAGTACTTC. V gene TRBV20-1 combines with J gene TRBJ2-7; D is uncertain. CDR1 DFQATT and CDR2 SNEGSKA come from the germline V gene (reference sequence). V was shortened by 2 bases and J by 7 bases, with 12 bases between the two germline ends. The CDR3 spans 12 residues.

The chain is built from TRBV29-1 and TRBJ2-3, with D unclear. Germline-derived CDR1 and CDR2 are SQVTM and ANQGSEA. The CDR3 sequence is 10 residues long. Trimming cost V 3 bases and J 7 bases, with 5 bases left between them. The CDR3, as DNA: TGCAGCGTTGAGCTAAATACGCAGTATTTT. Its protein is CSVELNTQYF.

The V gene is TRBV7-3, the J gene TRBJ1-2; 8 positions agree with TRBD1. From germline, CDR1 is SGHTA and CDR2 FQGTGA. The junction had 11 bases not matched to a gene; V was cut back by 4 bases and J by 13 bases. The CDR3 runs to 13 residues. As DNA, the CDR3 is TGTGCCAGCAGCTGGACAGGGAGCGGGAGAGTCACCTTC. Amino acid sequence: CASSWTGSGRVTF.

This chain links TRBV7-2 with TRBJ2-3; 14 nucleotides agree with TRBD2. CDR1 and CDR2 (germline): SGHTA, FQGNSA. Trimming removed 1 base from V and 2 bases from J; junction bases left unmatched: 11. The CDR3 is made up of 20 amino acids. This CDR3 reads CASSLEGGGLAGDPTDTQYF. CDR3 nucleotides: TGTGCCAGCAGCTTAGAAGGAGGGGGACTAGCGGGGGACCCCACAGATACGCAGTATTTT.